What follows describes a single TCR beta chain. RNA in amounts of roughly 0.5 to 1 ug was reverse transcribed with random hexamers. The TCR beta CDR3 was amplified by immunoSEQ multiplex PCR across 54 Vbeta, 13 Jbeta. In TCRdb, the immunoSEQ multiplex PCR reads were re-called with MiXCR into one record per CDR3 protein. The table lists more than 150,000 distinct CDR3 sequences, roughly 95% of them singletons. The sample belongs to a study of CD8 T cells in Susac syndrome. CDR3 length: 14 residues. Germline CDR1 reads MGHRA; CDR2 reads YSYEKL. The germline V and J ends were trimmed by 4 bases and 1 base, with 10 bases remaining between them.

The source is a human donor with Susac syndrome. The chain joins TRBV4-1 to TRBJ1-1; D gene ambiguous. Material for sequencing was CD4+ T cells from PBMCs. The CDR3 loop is CASSPLGQNTEAFF. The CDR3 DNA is TGCGCCAGCAGCCCTCTTGGCCAGAACACTGAAGCTTTCTTT.